The present T cell receptor (beta chain) was sequenced within a study of control samples from healthy donors and cancer patients. The data were produced by immunoSEQ multiplex PCR, yet TCRdb's version contains in-frame clones alone and is incomplete. The table includes about 200,000 clones, 90% to 95% detected once. The clonotype originates from a young man in good health. The sample consisted of blood.

CDR3 sequence: CASRVSGANVLTF. CDR3 nucleotide sequence: TGTGCCAGTAGGGTCTCTGGGGCCAACGTCCTGACTTTC. The rearrangement joins TRBV19 to TRBJ2-6; D remains unclear. The CDR3 sequence is 13 residues long. Trimming removed 6 bases at V and 0 bases at J, with 3 bases between. Germline CDR1 and CDR2: LNHDA and SQIVND (reference sequence).